A single TCR beta chain is shown here with its context. The antigen is unknown. The data were taken from a study of cytomegalovirus exposure and HLA in healthy donors. 60 Vbeta and 13 Jbeta primers were used in PCR. The table came from immunoSEQ multiplex PCR; TCRdb's copy has only in-frame clones and leaves some out. The table has approximately 110,000 clones, more than 60% seen once. Study-level results: A link between a missense DCLRE1C variant and TCR beta V- and J-gene trimming emerged from a later analysis. According to a later analysis, donors in an Asian-associated ancestry cluster reportedly had fewer N-insertions than the approximately 730-donor mean. Rare TCR sequences dominated, though some public TCRs recurred in many donors. Another analysis was done later, and it associated roughly 15,000 TCR beta sequences with HLA alleles at 0.05 false discovery rate.

CDR3 length: 16 residues. With 0 bases clipped from V and 1 base from J, the junction kept 7 bases outside the gene matches. Germline assignment: CDR1 SGHRS and CDR2 YFSETQ. The chain recombines TRBV5-1 with TRBJ2-7; TRBD1 matches 7 bases. Source material: PBMCs. The sequence was collected from a female donor in good health and CMV-seropositive. CDR3 amino acids: CASSLGQGVESYEQYF. The CDR3 coding sequence is TGCGCCAGCAGCTTGGGACAGGGCGTGGAGTCCTACGAGCAGTACTTC.